This is a list of T cell receptor beta chains from one sample in a study of blood T cell repertoires in COVID-19. Repertoires were generated with immunoSEQ multiplex PCR, while TCRdb's copy carries only in-frame clones and drops some. Of more than 200,000 clones listed, around 88% are singletons. Sequencing used peripheral blood. Source of these receptors: a woman in her 30s with COVID-19, enrolled during active disease. Each CDR3 is given with its conserved first and last residue. D genes are given only for firm matches. Size values are once, few and many counts, or a class for expanded clones, and some rows have none.

D	V	size	J	DNA	CDR3
TRBD2	TRBV24-1	NA	TRBJ2-3	TGTGCCACCAGTGACACTAGCGGGGGTACGCAGTATTTT	CATSDTSGGTQYF
TRBD1	TRBV6-6	NA	TRBJ1-4	TGTGCCAGCAGTTACTCGATGCAGGGACAGGCCAAACTGTTTTTT	CASSYSMQGQAKLFF
NA	TRBV30	once	TRBJ1-4	TGTGCCTGGGTTCACAGGCCCTATGAAAAACTGTTTTTT	CAWVHRPYEKLFF
NA	TRBV5-1	NA	TRBJ2-2	TGCGCCAGCAGCTTGAGTGCAGGGATGGCGAACACCGGGGAGCTGTTTTTT	CASSLSAGMANTGELFF
NA	TRBV19	NA	TRBJ2-7	TGTGCCAGTAGTCCCGGCAGATGGAGCTCCTACGAGCAGTACTTC	CASSPGRWSSYEQYF
TRBD1	TRBV5-4	NA	TRBJ1-2	TGTGCCAGCAGCGCGAGCCCAGGGACAGGGGATGGCTACACCTTC	CASSASPGTGDGYTF
TRBD2	TRBV3-1/TRBV3-2	few	TRBJ2-5	TGTGCCAGCAGCGCACCGGGACTAGCGGGAGGCGGAGAGACCCAGTACTTC	CASSAPGLAGGGETQYF
TRBD2	TRBV9	NA	TRBJ2-3	TGTGCCAGCAGCGCGACTAGCGGAATTAGCACAGATACGCAGTATTTT	CASSATSGISTDTQYF
TRBD1	TRBV7-9	NA	TRBJ1-2	TGTGCCAGCAGCTTAACGGACAGGGTTAACTATGGCTACACCTTC	CASSLTDRVNYGYTF
NA	TRBV7-2	NA	TRBJ1-5	TGTGCCAGCAGCTTAGAGGCGCGACTGCCCCAGCATTTT	CASSLEARLPQHF
TRBD1	TRBV6-2/TRBV6-3	NA	TRBJ2-3	TGTGCCAGCAGTTATCTTACCGGGACAGGGACCCCTGGCACAGATACGCAGTATTTT	CASSYLTGTGTPGTDTQYF